These 9 T cell receptor beta chains were all obtained from the same sample, sequenced in a study of cytomegalovirus exposure and HLA in healthy donors. The PCR employed 60 Vbeta primers together with 13 Jbeta primers. Only in-frame clones appear in the TCRdb table, and some are missing; sequencing was by immunoSEQ multiplex PCR. Among about 170,000 clones, around 77% were seen once, and the ten largest hold about 1.9%. Material: PBMCs. Receptor source: a woman in her 30s in good health and CMV-seropositive.

The V call is TRBV28, the J call TRBJ1-2, with 7 bases fitting TRBD1. V dropped 5 bases and J dropped 1; count of bases not matched to a gene: 10. Germline CDR1 and CDR2: MDHEN and SYDVKM. The CDR3 length is 16 residues. The CDR3 DNA follows: TGTGCCAGCAGTGACGCCGGGACAGTGTATAACTATGGCTACACCTTC. Its translation: CASSDAGTVYNYGYTF.

The chain uses TRBV5-1 and TRBJ2-3; maybe TRBD1 (6 bases). V lost 3 bases and J lost 2, with 16 bases in between. The CDR3 length is 16 residues. The germline gives CDR1 SGHRS, CDR2 YFSETQ. CDR3 sequence: CASSSQGPFPTDTQYF. CDR3 nucleotides: TGCGCCAGCAGCTCACAGGGACCCTTCCCCACAGATACGCAGTATTTT.

The J gene is TRBJ2-7, the V gene TRBV19; 10 bases fit TRBD1. CDR3 size: 17 residues. V was clipped by 5 bases and J by 0 bases; unmatched bases: 10. CDR1 and CDR2 from the germline V gene are LNHDA and SQIVND (reference sequence). CDR3 protein: CASSRQPGQGSSYEQYF. The CDR3 bases are TGTGCCAGTAGTCGCCAACCGGGACAGGGGTCCTCCTACGAGCAGTACTTC. Combining the CDR3 with reference TRBV19 and TRBJ2-7 gives the whole variable domain DGGITQSPKYLFRKEGQNVTLSCEQNLNHDAMYWYRQDPGQGLRLIYYSQIVNDFQKGDIAEGYSVSREKKESFPLTVTSAQKNPTAFYLCASSRQPGQGSSYEQYFGPGTRLTVT.

This clone has more than one count but fewer than ten. The chain employs TRBV4-3 and TRBJ1-4; no clear D gene. CDR1 is LGHNA, CDR2 YSLEER, per germline. Trimming took off 1 base at V and 3 bases at J, with 12 bases between the two ends. The CDR3 has 16 amino acids. CDR3 sequence: CASSQAVNRANEKLFF. CDR3 sequence (DNA): TGCGCCAGCAGCCAAGCTGTGAACAGAGCTAATGAAAAACTGTTTTTT.

The chain employs TRBV4-1 and TRBJ2-5; D remains ambiguous. The closer fit of TRBJ2-7 to the DNA end suggests the J call may be wrong. The germline CDR1 and CDR2 sequences are MGHRA and YSYEKL. CDR3 size: 11 residues. The CDR3 spells CASSQDSEQYF. Here the CDR3 DNA reads TGCGCCAGCAGCCAAGATTCCGAGCAGTACTTC.

The chain employs TRBV25-1 and TRBJ1-1; D is unresolved. The CDR3 is 13 amino acids. The V end lost 8 bases, the J end lost 1 base, and 11 bases lay between the germline ends. The germline gives CDR1 MGHDK, CDR2 SYGVNS. CDR3: CASVNYGNTEAFF. The CDR3, as DNA: TGTGCCAGCGTAAACTACGGGAACACTGAAGCTTTCTTT.

Note on this clone: An end of the junction does not agree with germline; a read error may underlie this. The chain recombines TRBV27 with TRBJ2-1; D not resolved. This CDR3 spans 11 amino acids. Germline V lookup: CDR1 MNHEY, CDR2 SMNVEV (reference sequence). CDR3 sequence (DNA): TGTGCCAGCAGTTTCGGCATAGCAAAGGTCTTC. Protein sequence: CASSFGIAKVF.

The chain uses TRBV5-4 and TRBJ2-7; 8 positions match TRBD2. Looked up from germline, CDR1 is SGHNT and CDR2 is YYREEE (reference sequence). There are 15 residues in the CDR3. Trimming cost V 0 bases and J 1 base; bases outside gene matches: 3. Written as DNA, the CDR3 is TGTGCCAGCAGCTTGGCCCCGGGGGGGTCCTACGAGCAGTACTTC. Protein: CASSLAPGGSYEQYF.

The V and J genes are TRBV25-1 and TRBJ1-1; no firm D call. Germline CDR1 is MGHDK and CDR2 is SYGVNS. There are 12 residues in the CDR3. Trimming cost V 7 bases and J 8 bases, with 14 bases left between them. DNA for the CDR3: TGTGCCAGCACCCCCGGGGTAGGGGAAGCTTTCTTT. It codes for CASTPGVGEAFF.